Shown below are 29 T cell receptor beta chains from a single sample sequenced in a study of blood T cell repertoires in COVID-19. Method: immunoSEQ multiplex PCR; TCRdb's copy keeps in-frame clones and lacks some. The sample contains 93,000 or so clones, approximately 89% of which appear only once. Input material: peripheral blood. Receptors originate from a woman of 80 years or more in a cohort sampled during active COVID-19.

The chain uses TRBV5-8 and TRBJ2-5; maybe TRBD2 (5 bases). The CDR3 loop spans 14 amino acids. With 0 bases removed from V and 9 bases from J, the gap between germline ends came to 15 bases. Germline CDR1 SGHTS, CDR2 YDEGEE. The chain's CDR3 is CASSLGEGYLAQYF. CDR3 nucleotides: TGTGCCAGCAGCTTGGGTGAGGGATATTTGGCCCAGTACTTC.

The V call is TRBV6-5, the J call TRBJ2-1, with TRBD2 identical over 9 bases. CDR1 is MNHEY, CDR2 SVGAGI, per germline. The CDR3 length is 16 residues. Unmatched junction bases numbered 7, after V lost 0 bases and J lost 7 bases. CDR3 DNA sequence: TGTGCCAGCAGTTACTCGATTATAGCGGGAGTAAATGAGCAGTTCTTC. It specifies CASSYSIIAGVNEQFF.

The V gene is TRBV20-1, the J gene TRBJ2-1; a weak D match, TRBD1 (7 bases). Germline V gives CDR1 DFQATT, CDR2 SNEGSKA (reference sequence). The V end lost 3 bases, the J end lost 0 bases, and 12 bases lay between the germline ends. CDR3 length: 15 residues. The CDR3 sequence: CSASLRGASYNEQFF. CDR3 sequence (DNA): TGCAGTGCTAGTCTCAGGGGGGCCTCCTACAATGAGCAGTTCTTC.

The J gene is TRBJ1-1, the V gene TRBV18, with no clear D. This CDR3 is built from 13 residues. Trimming cost V 4 bases and J 2 bases, with 8 bases left between them. CDR1 is KGHSH and CDR2 is LQKENI in the germline V gene. As DNA, the CDR3 is TGTGCCAGCTCACGCGACACAAACACTGAAGCTTTCTTT. Protein: CASSRDTNTEAFF.

This chain connects TRBV29-1 to TRBJ2-3; 11 bases line up with TRBD2. CDR1 and CDR2 (germline): SQVTM, ANQGSEA. The CDR3 covers 15 residues. V dropped 7 bases and J dropped 1; count of bases not matched to a gene: 7. CDR3 loop: CSGLAGGWGTDTQYF. The CDR3 nucleotides read TGCAGCGGATTAGCGGGAGGGTGGGGCACAGATACGCAGTATTTT.

This clone has just one count. The chain employs TRBV29-1 and TRBJ2-3; weak D call: TRBD1 (5 bases). With 4 bases removed from V and 3 bases from J, the gap between germline ends came to 14 bases. The CDR3 sequence is 14 residues long. From germline, CDR1 is SQVTM and CDR2 ANQGSEA. DNA of the CDR3: TGCAGCGTTGGGCAGGGTTTGAGTACAGATACGCAGTATTTT. Residues: CSVGQGLSTDTQYF.

The CDR3 DNA reads as TGTGCCAGCAGCCTACTGTTGATTGGTGAAGCTTTCTTT. This gives the protein CASSLLLIGEAFF. The V gene is TRBV5-8, the J gene TRBJ1-1; D call uncertain. This CDR3 has 13 amino acids. V shed 4 bases and J shed 7 bases, with 14 bases lying between them. Germline loops: CDR1 SGHTS, CDR2 YDEGEE.

The V and J genes are TRBV5-6 and TRBJ1-6, with D possibly matching TRBD1 (5 bases). The germline V and J ends were trimmed by 7 bases and 7 bases, with 12 bases remaining between them. The germline V gene has CDR1 SGHDT and CDR2 YYEEEE. This CDR3 contains 13 residues. The CDR3 sequence: CASGTGGNSPLHF. CDR3 nucleotide sequence: TGTGCCAGCGGGACGGGAGGGAATTCACCCCTCCACTTT.

This clone was detected only once. The V and J genes are TRBV19 and TRBJ2-5, with D maybe TRBD1 (6 bases). CDR1 is LNHDA, CDR2 SQIVND, per germline (reference sequence). The CDR3 length is 14 residues. The ends were cut back, 6 bases at V and 2 bases at J, with 13 bases in the middle. The CDR3 coding sequence is TGTGCCAGTAGCCCCCAGGGGACACAAGAGACCCAGTACTTC. Translated: CASSPQGTQETQYF.

The rearrangement uses TRBV7-9 and TRBJ2-3; 7 bases match TRBD2. The CDR3 contains 17 residues. Looked up from germline, CDR1 is SEHNR and CDR2 is FQNEAQ (reference sequence). J was trimmed by 6 bases and V by 1 base; bases with no gene match: 13. The CDR3 region is CASSLGLAVKPADTQYF. In nucleotides, the CDR3 is TGTGCCAGCAGCTTAGGGCTAGCGGTAAAACCGGCGGATACGCAGTATTTT.

The chain is built from TRBV25-1 and TRBJ2-5; TRBD1 agrees at 7 bases. V gave up 4 bases and J gave up 9 bases; unmatched junction bases: 2. This CDR3 is 11 amino acids long. Germline V gives CDR1 MGHDK, CDR2 SYGVNS. The CDR3 region is CASSAQGAQYF. CDR3 coding DNA: TGTGCCAGCAGTGCCCAGGGGGCCCAGTACTTC.

V gene TRBV2 combines with J gene TRBJ1-5; D unresolved. From germline, CDR1 is SNHLY and CDR2 FYNNEI. Trimming pared 6 bases from V and 4 bases from J, leaving 16 bases between. This CDR3 has 15 residues. CDR3 amino acids: CASSREVGPNQPQHF. The CDR3 DNA reads TGTGCCAGCAGCCGGGAGGTAGGCCCAAATCAGCCCCAGCATTTT.

J is TRBJ1-2 and V is TRBV2; maybe TRBD1 (5 bases). Trimming took off 7 bases at V and 8 bases at J, with 14 bases between the two ends. CDR1 is SNHLY, CDR2 FYNNEI, per germline. The CDR3 extends over 12 amino acids. The CDR3 spells CASNGGNDGYTF. CDR3 in DNA: TGTGCCAGCAATGGGGGGAACGACGGCTACACCTTC.

This clone appeared a single time. J is TRBJ2-1 and V is TRBV11-3, with 8 bases matching TRBD2. The ends lost 0 bases at V and 1 base at J; junction bases unmatched: 2. Looked up from germline, CDR1 is SGHNT and CDR2 is YENEEA. The length of the CDR3 is 16 residues. The CDR3 here is CASSLEGGGSYNEQFF. In nucleotides, the CDR3 is TGTGCCAGCAGCTTAGAAGGCGGGGGGTCCTACAATGAGCAGTTCTTC.

The chain couples TRBV29-1 to TRBJ2-1, with 8 bases identical to TRBD1. Germline V gives CDR1 SQVTM, CDR2 ANQGSEA. The CDR3 extends over 13 amino acids. The V and J ends lost 4 bases and 5 bases, in that order; junction bases with no gene match: 4. CDR3 sequence reads: CSVGGQGNNEQFF. For the CDR3, the DNA is TGCAGCGTTGGTGGACAGGGTAACAATGAGCAGTTCTTC.

The V and J genes are TRBV9 and TRBJ2-1, with 11 bases that match TRBD2. This CDR3 contains 17 residues. V was pared by 4 bases and J by 7 bases, with 13 bases of the junction left unmatched. Germline assignment: CDR1 SGDLS and CDR2 YYNGEE. The CDR3 spells CASSYLTSGMPLNEQFF. The CDR3, as DNA: TGTGCCAGCAGCTACCTGACTAGCGGGATGCCCTTGAATGAGCAGTTCTTC. Looking up the rest from reference TRBV9 and TRBJ2-1 gives the full variable domain: DSGVTQTPKHLITATGQRVTLRCSPRSGDLSVYWYQQSLDQGLQFLIQYYNGEERAKGNILERFSAQQFPDLHSELNLSSLELGDSALYFCASSYLTSGMPLNEQFFGPGTRLTVL.

As concerns this clone: In the same sample, other DNA sequences code for this CDR3. This rearrangement joins TRBV5-4 to TRBJ2-3; 7 bases map to TRBD2. The junction had 0 bases not matched to a gene; V was cut back by 0 bases and J by 5 bases. Germline CDR1 and CDR2: SGHNT and YYREEE (reference sequence). The CDR3 has 13 residues. The CDR3 loop is CASSLAGGDTQYF. CDR3 DNA: TGTGCCAGCAGCTTGGCGGGGGGAGATACGCAGTATTTT.

V and J are TRBV5-1 and TRBJ2-3; the match to TRBD2 covers 9 bases. The germline gives CDR1 SGHRS, CDR2 YFSETQ. This CDR3 comprises 17 residues. Unmatched junction bases numbered 12, after V lost 4 bases and J lost 3 bases. CDR3 protein: CASSATLAGGATDTQYF. The CDR3 DNA sequence: TGCGCCAGCAGCGCCACCTTGGCGGGGGGGGCGACAGATACGCAGTATTTT.

This chain connects TRBV6-4 to TRBJ1-4; tentatively, D is TRBD1 (5 bases). The V end lost 2 bases, the J end lost 10 bases, and 11 bases lay between the germline ends. Germline V gene data show CDR1 as MRHNA and CDR2 as SNTAGT. The CDR3 length is 13 residues. The CDR3 spells CASSDISGGKLFF. Written as DNA, the CDR3 is TGTGCCAGCAGTGACATATCGGGGGGAAAACTGTTTTTT.

This clone was detected once. V and J are TRBV6-1 and TRBJ1-4, with D possibly being TRBD1 (6 bases). The V gene lost 2 bases and the J gene lost 8 bases, with 6 bases spanning the gap. The V gene's germline CDR1 is MNHNS and CDR2 SASEGT. The CDR3 covers 12 residues. CDR3: CASSERGEKLFF. For the CDR3, the DNA is TGTGCCAGCAGTGAAAGGGGGGAAAAACTGTTTTTT.

The rearrangement uses TRBV19 and TRBJ1-4; D unresolved. This CDR3 has 13 amino acids. V lost 5 bases and J 4 bases, leaving 8 bases between the germline ends. Germline CDR1 LNHDA, CDR2 SQIVND (reference sequence). Written as DNA, the CDR3 is TGTGCCAGTAGTTCAACGGGTAATGAAAAACTGTTTTTT. It codes for CASSSTGNEKLFF.

The rearrangement uses TRBV5-8 and TRBJ1-2; possible D gene TRBD1, 5 bases. V was clipped by 5 bases and J by 4 bases, with 12 bases between them. CDR1 and CDR2 (germline): SGHTS, YDEGEE. The CDR3 is 13 residues long. CDR3 in amino acids: CASSPDKVYGYTF. The CDR3, as DNA: TGTGCCAGCAGTCCGGACAAGGTCTATGGCTACACCTTC.

This rearrangement joins TRBV3-1 (or the pseudogene TRBV3-2) to TRBJ1-2; 7 bases fit TRBD1. The CDR3 spans 15 residues. The trim removed 2 bases at V and 2 bases at J, leaving 5 bases unmatched. The germline CDR1 and CDR2 sequences are LGHDT and YNNKEL (reference sequence). For the CDR3, the DNA is TGTGCCAGCAGCCAAACGCGACAGGGAAACTATGGCTACACCTTC. This translates into CASSQTRQGNYGYTF.

The rearrangement joins TRBV30 to TRBJ2-5; the D gene is possibly TRBD1 (6 bases). The CDR3 sequence is 15 residues long. The germline V gene has CDR1 GTSNPN and CDR2 SVGIG (reference sequence). Trimming cost V 2 bases and J 5 bases, with 18 bases left between them. CDR3 residues: CAWSLQRGTGETQYF. The DNA of the CDR3 is TGTGCCTGGAGTCTTCAGAGGGGGACCGGGGAGACCCAGTACTTC.

The V gene is TRBV20-1, the J gene TRBJ1-2; no definite D call. The CDR3 consists of 11 residues. The germline V gene has CDR1 DFQATT and CDR2 SNEGSKA (reference sequence). V lost 1 base and J lost 8, with 8 bases in between. The CDR3 loop reads CSARAAEGYTF. CDR3 nucleotide sequence: TGCAGTGCTAGAGCCGCGGAGGGCTACACCTTC.

The CDR3: CASLYTSGGGTDTQYF. The CDR3 DNA reads as TGTGCCAGCCTGTACACTAGCGGGGGGGGCACAGATACGCAGTATTTT. The chain carries TRBV7-9 and TRBJ2-3, with 13 bases aligning to TRBD2. Germline CDR1 and CDR2: SEHNR and FQNEAQ (reference sequence). The CDR3 covers 16 residues. V was pared by 8 bases and J by 1 base, with 6 bases of the junction left unmatched. Combining the CDR3 with reference TRBV7-9 and TRBJ2-3 gives the whole variable domain DTGVSQNPRHKITKRGQNVTFRCDPISEHNRLYWYRQTLGQGPEFLTYFQNEAQLEKSRLLSDRFSAERPKGSFSTLEIQRTEQGDSAMYLCASLYTSGGGTDTQYFGPGTRLTVL.

The V and J genes are TRBV5-1 and TRBJ2-7; a weak D match, TRBD2 (6 bases). Germline-derived CDR1 and CDR2 are SGHRS and YFSETQ. V was trimmed by 0 bases and J by 2 bases, leaving 15 bases between them. This CDR3 has 16 amino acids. The CDR3 here is CASSLASNSGPYEQYF. The CDR3 coding sequence is TGCGCCAGCAGCTTGGCCAGTAATAGCGGCCCCTACGAGCAGTACTTC.

Comment on this clone: The junction does not match germline at one end; this may be a read error. The J gene is TRBJ2-1, the V gene TRBV19; D is unresolved. This CDR3 contains 12 residues. Germline loops: CDR1 LNHDA, CDR2 SQIVND (reference sequence). CDR3 nucleotide sequence: TGTGCCAGTAGCATAGGCCTAGACGAGCAGTTCTTC. Amino acid sequence: CASSIGLDEQFF.

The rearrangement links TRBV7-2 to TRBJ2-5; D might be TRBD1 (6 bases). V shed 2 bases and J shed 9 bases, with 13 bases lying between them. The CDR3 loop spans 13 amino acids. Germline assignment: CDR1 SGHTA and CDR2 FQGNSA. In nucleotides, the CDR3 is TGTGCCAGCAGCTTATTACCGTCAGGGGCCCAGTACTTC. As protein: CASSLLPSGAQYF.